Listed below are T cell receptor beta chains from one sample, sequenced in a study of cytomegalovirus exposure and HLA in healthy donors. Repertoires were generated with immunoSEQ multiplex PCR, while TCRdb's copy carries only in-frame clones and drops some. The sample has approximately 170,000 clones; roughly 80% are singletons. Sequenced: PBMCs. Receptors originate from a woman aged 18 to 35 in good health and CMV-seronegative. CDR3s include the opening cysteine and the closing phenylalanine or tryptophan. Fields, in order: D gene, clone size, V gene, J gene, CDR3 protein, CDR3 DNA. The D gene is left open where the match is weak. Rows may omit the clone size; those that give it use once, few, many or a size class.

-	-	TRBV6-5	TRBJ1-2	CASSYRAGNGYTF	TGTGCCAGCAGTTACAGGGCAGGGAATGGCTACACCTTC
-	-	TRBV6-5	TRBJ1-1	CASVRNTEAFF	TGTGCCAGCGTGAGGAACACTGAAGCTTTCTTT
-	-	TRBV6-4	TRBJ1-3	CASRATGDGNTIYF	TGTGCCAGCAGGGCCACAGGAGATGGGAACACCATATATTTT
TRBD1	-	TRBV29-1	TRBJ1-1	CSVDRGLNTEAFF	TGCAGCGTGGACAGGGGATTGAACACTGAAGCTTTCTTT
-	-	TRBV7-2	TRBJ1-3	CASSLQGPSGNTIYF	TGTGCCAGCAGCTTACAGGGGCCCTCTGGAAACACCATATATTTT
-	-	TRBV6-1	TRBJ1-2	CASQAGGIRGYTF	TGTGCCTCCCAGGCGGGGGGTATTCGTGGCTACACCTTC
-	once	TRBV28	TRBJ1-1	CASTMGGNGNSEAFF	TGTGCCAGCACCATGGGGGGAAACGGGAACAGTGAAGCTTTCTTT
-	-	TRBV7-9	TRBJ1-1	CASSTWVGANTEAFF	TGTGCCAGCAGCACCTGGGTGGGGGCGAACACTGAAGCTTTCTTT
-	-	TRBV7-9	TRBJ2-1	CASSLQALAAFMNEQFF	TGTGCCAGCAGCCTCCAAGCTCTAGCTGCTTTCATGAATGAGCAGTTCTTC
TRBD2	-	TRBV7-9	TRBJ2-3	CGQSILLAGRPSVDTQYF	TGTGGACAGTCTATCCTCTTAGCGGGACGGCCCTCCGTAGATACGCAGTATTTT
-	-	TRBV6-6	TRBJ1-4	CASSYSRGSGEKLFF	TGTGCCAGCAGTTACTCGAGAGGGTCGGGTGAAAAACTGTTTTTT
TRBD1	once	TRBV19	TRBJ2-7	CASSALQGSYEQYF	TGTGCCAGTAGTGCTCTACAGGGGTCCTACGAGCAGTACTTC
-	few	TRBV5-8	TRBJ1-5	CASSSPGRSNQPQHF	TGTGCCAGCAGCTCACCCGGGAGAAGCAATCAGCCCCAGCATTTT